This TCR beta chain was identified in a study of cytotoxic CD8 clonotypes in ibrutinib-treated CLL. Study overall: Response samples followed a median approximately 13 months of treatment, range 6 to 36. Among the samples, the mean was around 260,000 productive templates and tens of thousands of productive rearrangements.

The germline CDR1 and CDR2 sequences are SGHRS and YFSETQ. The CDR3 spans 16 residues. V gave up 3 bases and J gave up 0 bases, with 16 bases separating them. The planned depth of sequencing spanned 1 in 200,000 to 1 in 1 million T cells. The data were produced by immunoSEQ multiplex PCR, yet TCRdb's version contains in-frame clones alone and is incomplete. The sample yields thousands of clones, roughly 79% seen once. The source was PBMCs, collected before ibrutinib treatment. The receptor comes from a human donor with chronic lymphocytic leukemia. The chain combines TRBV5-1 with TRBJ2-7; D is perhaps TRBD1 (6 bases). DNA of the CDR3: TGCGCCAGCAGCTCTGGGGAGCGAGGGGGCTCCTACGAGCAGTACTTC. Its protein is CASSSGERGGSYEQYF.